This entry describes one T cell receptor beta chain. The record originates from a study of CD8 T cells in Susac syndrome. RNA in amounts of about 0.45 to 1 ug was reverse transcribed with random hexamers. One entry per CDR3 protein, called by TCRdb with MiXCR from the immunoSEQ multiplex PCR reads. The sample lists 69,000 or so distinct CDR3 sequences, roughly 94% seen once, with 0.2% to 0.25% in the top ten. This TCR derives from a human donor in good health. The sequencing input was CD8+ T cells from PBMCs.

CDR3 in amino acids: CASAKRGGLETQYF. Here the CDR3 DNA reads TGTGCCAGCGCCAAGCGGGGGGGCCTGGAGACCCAGTACTTC. The genes are TRBV28 and TRBJ2-5, with TRBD2 matching over 10 bases. CDR1 and CDR2 from the germline V gene are MDHEN and SYDVKM. The CDR3 has 14 residues. V shed 8 bases, J shed 5 bases, and the junction held 8 bases outside the gene matches. Based on the CDR3 plus reference TRBV28 and TRBJ2-5, the full variable domain is DVKVTQSSRYLVKRTGEKVFLECVQDMDHENMFWYRQDPGLGLRLIYFSYDVKMKEKGDIPEGYSVSREKKERFSLILESASTNQTSMYLCASAKRGGLETQYFGPGTRLLVL.